Shown below are 29 T cell receptor beta chains from a single sample sequenced in a study of T cells in Graves' hyperthyroidism and ophthalmopathy. RNA transcripts gave rise to amplified TCR beta CDR3 regions. HTBI primers were used for first-round RT-PCR of the TCR CDR3. TCRdb fed the multiplex PCR reads into MiXCR, producing one record per CDR3 protein. Among under 550,000 distinct CDR3 sequences listed, 20% were seen once. Sequenced input: blood. These receptors all come from a man aged 35 to 55 with Graves' ophthalmopathy.

This clonotype was detected ten times or more. The V call is TRBV7-9, the J call TRBJ2-3; 7 bases line up with TRBD1. Trimming at V came to 0 bases and at J to 6 bases, leaving 6 bases not matched to a gene. The CDR3 loop spans 15 amino acids. Germline CDR1 is SEHNR and CDR2 is FQNEAQ (reference sequence). The CDR3 DNA is TGTGCCAGCAGCTTAGCGCGAGGGGGCATGGATACGCAGTATTTT. Translating it yields CASSLARGGMDTQYF.

On this clonotype: This could be a read error, since a much larger clone is one nucleotide away. This chain connects TRBV3-1 to TRBJ2-3; D gene unclear. This CDR3 has 15 residues. Germline lookup yields CDR1 LGHDT and CDR2 YNNKEL (reference sequence). CDR3 amino acids: CASSFAQEIVDTRYF. The CDR3 DNA sequence: TGTGCCAGCAGCTTCGCCCAGGAAATCGTAGATACGCGGTATTTT.

The table lists this clonotype with many counts. This rearrangement joins TRBV30 to TRBJ1-1, with 7 bases fitting TRBD1. This CDR3 comprises 16 residues. Germline V gene sequence: CDR1 GTSNPN, CDR2 SVGIG (reference sequence). Unmatched junction bases numbered 15, after V lost 4 bases and J lost 4 bases. CDR3 in DNA: TGTGCCTGGAAAAGGACAGGCGGGGGCCCGGGCACTGAAGCTTTCTTT. Amino acids: CAWKRTGGGPGTEAFF.

The chain is built from TRBV11-2 and TRBJ1-3; 9 nucleotides match TRBD1. The ends lost 2 bases at V and 2 bases at J; junction bases unmatched: 4. This CDR3 comprises 16 residues. CDR1 is SGHAT and CDR2 is FQNNGV in the germline V gene. In DNA, the CDR3 is TGTGCCAGCAGCTTAAACAGGGGGCCGCCTGGAAACACCATATATTTT. Encoded protein: CASSLNRGPPGNTIYF. Variable domain in full (rest from reference TRBV11-2 and TRBJ1-3): EAGVAQSPRYKIIEKRQSVAFWCNPISGHATLYWYQQILGQGPKLLIQFQNNGVVDDSQLPKDRFSAERLKGVDSTLKIQPAKLEDSAVYLCASSLNRGPPGNTIYFGEGSWLTVV.

The chain links TRBV5-4 to TRBJ1-2, with 7 bases aligning to TRBD1. The CDR3 totals 15 residues. The V gene's germline CDR1 is SGHNT and CDR2 YYREEE (reference sequence). V gave up 4 bases and J gave up 0 bases; unmatched junction bases: 6. The CDR3 spells CASSLPDRPNYGYTF. CDR3 bases: TGTGCCAGCAGCCTACCGGACAGGCCTAACTATGGCTACACCTTC.

The chain couples TRBV14 to TRBJ1-2; D is unresolved. Germline CDR1 reads SGHDN; CDR2 reads FVKESK. This CDR3 has 14 residues. V lost 1 base and J 6 bases, leaving 12 bases between the germline ends. The DNA of the CDR3 is TGTGCCAGCAGCCAAGCGTCGGGGTGGGATGGCTACACCTTC. Its protein product is CASSQASGWDGYTF.

The genes are TRBV29-1 and TRBJ2-2; no clear D gene. The CDR3 sequence is 13 residues long. Trimming cost V 4 bases and J 2 bases, with 8 bases left between them. Germline V gene sequence: CDR1 SQVTM, CDR2 ANQGSEA. The CDR3, as DNA: TGCAGCGTTGTGCAGGAAAACACCGGGGAGCTGTTTTTT. It is translated as CSVVQENTGELFF.

The chain employs TRBV24-1 and TRBJ2-3; the D call may be TRBD1 or TRBD2 (5 bases each). The ends were cut back, 4 bases at V and 0 bases at J, with 10 bases in the middle. The CDR3 has 15 residues. Germline loops: CDR1 KGHDR, CDR2 SFDVKD. CDR3 protein: CATSEGTASTDTQYF. The CDR3 coding sequence is TGTGCCACCAGTGAGGGGACGGCTAGCACAGATACGCAGTATTTT.

This clonotype was found many times. This sequence joins TRBV11-2 and TRBJ1-2; no clear D. Germline V gene sequence: CDR1 SGHAT, CDR2 FQNNGV. Trimming took 0 bases from V and 6 from J, leaving 14 bases between them. The CDR3 covers 15 residues. CDR3 protein: CASSLDHDPIDGYTF. In DNA, the CDR3 is TGTGCCAGCAGCTTAGATCATGACCCGATTGATGGCTACACCTTC.

This clonotype occurred many times. V and J are TRBV5-1 and TRBJ2-3, with 11 bases aligning to TRBD2. The trim removed 4 bases at V and 1 base at J, leaving 2 bases unmatched. From germline, CDR1 is SGHRS and CDR2 YFSETQ. CDR3 length: 15 amino acids. DNA for the CDR3: TGCGCCAGCAGCGTACTAGCGGGGGGCACAGATACGCAGTATTTT. It codes for CASSVLAGGTDTQYF. Based on the CDR3 plus reference TRBV5-1 and TRBJ2-3, the full variable domain is KAGVTQTPRYLIKTRGQQVTLSCSPISGHRSVSWYQQTPGQGLQFLFEYFSETQRNKGNFPGRFSGRQFSNSRSEMNVSTLELGDSALYLCASSVLAGGTDTQYFGPGTRLTVL.

This clonotype was counted ten times or more. V gene TRBV2 combines with J gene TRBJ2-1, with 10 positions matching TRBD2. The CDR3 has 15 amino acids. The germline CDR1 and CDR2 sequences are SNHLY and FYNNEI. The V and J ends lost 4 bases and 5 bases, in that order; junction bases with no gene match: 5. The CDR3 spells CASSVTSGDHNEQFF. CDR3 in DNA: TGTGCCAGCAGTGTTACTAGCGGGGACCACAATGAGCAGTTCTTC.

The V gene is TRBV4-1, the J gene TRBJ2-2; no clear D gene. The germline V gene has CDR1 MGHRA and CDR2 YSYEKL. Trimming shortened V by 3 bases and J by 3 bases, and 23 bases separated the two germline ends. This CDR3 spans 19 amino acids. The CDR3 here is CASSHPAQGPINDTGELFF. In DNA, the CDR3 is TGCGCCAGCAGCCACCCGGCCCAAGGTCCCATTAACGACACCGGGGAGCTGTTTTTT.

This clonotype was found a few times. An end of the junction differs from the germline gene, which may be a read error. The chain couples TRBV7-3 to TRBJ2-3; TRBD2 matches 12 bases. The germline V gene has CDR1 SGHTA and CDR2 FQGTGA. This CDR3 has 18 amino acids. The chain's CDR3 is CASSASGRAVGETDTLYF. CDR3 nucleotides: TGTGCCAGCAGTGCTAGCGGGAGGGCTGTGGGAGAAACAGATACGCTGTATTTT.

The V and J genes are TRBV18 and TRBJ2-1, with 8 bases matching TRBD2. The germline CDR1 and CDR2 sequences are KGHSH and LQKENI. The CDR3 totals 14 residues. Trimming took 8 bases from V and 9 from J; bases not matched to a gene: 12. The CDR3 region has the DNA TGTGCCAGCCACCCTGCCGGGGGGGCCGGTGAGCAGTTCTTC. Translated, it gives CASHPAGGAGEQFF.

This clonotype was recorded many times. The rearrangement links TRBV7-9 to TRBJ1-1; 7 nucleotides agree with TRBD1. CDR3 length equals 13 residues. Trimming removed 4 bases from V and 4 bases from J; junction bases left unmatched: 3. The germline CDR1 and CDR2 sequences are SEHNR and FQNEAQ (reference sequence). CDR3 in DNA: TGTGCCAGCAGCTCCTCAGGGGGCACTGAAGCTTTCTTT. Residues: CASSSSGGTEAFF.

This clonotype was observed many times. The rearrangement joins TRBV5-6 to TRBJ2-7, with TRBD1 matching 8 bases. This CDR3 is built from 11 residues. V shed 1 base, J shed 11 bases, and the junction held 2 bases outside the gene matches. Per germline, CDR1 SGHDT and CDR2 YYEEEE. The CDR3 spells CASSLRGQEYF. In nucleotides, the CDR3 is TGTGCCAGCAGCTTGCGGGGACAGGAGTACTTC.

This clonotype came up many times. The chain has TRBV11-1 and TRBJ2-7, with 11 nucleotides matching TRBD2. Germline lookup yields CDR1 SGHAT and CDR2 FQDESV (reference sequence). The junction had 16 bases not matched to a gene; V was cut back by 1 base and J by 5 bases. This CDR3 has 19 amino acids. In DNA, the CDR3 is TGTGCCAGCAGCTTAGACGGTCGGCGGCTAGCGGGAGGTCGGAACGAGCAGTACTTC. This gives the protein CASSLDGRRLAGGRNEQYF. Looking up the rest from reference TRBV11-1 and TRBJ2-7 gives the full variable domain: EAEVAQSPRYKITEKSQAVAFWCDPISGHATLYWYRQILGQGPELLVQFQDESVVDDSQLPKDRFSAERLKGVDSTLKIQPAELGDSAMYLCASSLDGRRLAGGRNEQYFGPGTRLTVT.

This clonotype came up a few times. V is TRBV6-4 and J is TRBJ1-1; 9 bases agree with TRBD1. Germline loops: CDR1 MRHNA, CDR2 SNTAGT. Trimming removed 2 bases from V and 1 base from J; junction bases left unmatched: 17. This CDR3 comprises 20 residues. The CDR3 spells CASSDPKSPQGAQKNTEAFF. CDR3 DNA: TGTGCCAGCAGTGACCCAAAAAGTCCACAGGGGGCACAAAAGAACACTGAAGCTTTCTTT.

V usage is TRBV24-1 and J usage is TRBJ1-4, with D perhaps matching TRBD1 (6 bases). Deletions cut 4 bases from V and 5 bases from J, with 10 bases between. The germline V gene encodes CDR1 KGHDR and CDR2 SFDVKD. The CDR3 spans 14 residues. The CDR3 DNA is TGTGCCACCAGTGACCAGGGGCTCAATGAAAAACTGTTTTTT. Amino acid sequence: CATSDQGLNEKLFF.

This chain connects TRBV15 to TRBJ1-4, with 7 bases fitting TRBD1. The CDR3 is 14 amino acids. V was clipped by 9 bases and J by 5 bases; unmatched bases: 9. Looked up from germline, CDR1 is LNHNV and CDR2 is YYDKDF (reference sequence). CDR3 DNA sequence: TGTGCCACGACCGCAGACAGGGAAAATGAAAAACTGTTTTTT. It translates to CATTADRENEKLFF.

The V and J genes are TRBV3-1 and TRBJ2-6, with D uncertain. V dropped 4 bases and J dropped 0 bases, with 10 bases sitting between them. Per the germline V gene, CDR1 is LGHDT and CDR2 is YNNKEL (reference sequence). This CDR3 is built from 16 residues. Here the CDR3 DNA reads TGTGCCAGCAGCCTCAAAAAGAGCTCTGGGGCCAACGTCCTGACTTTC. This translates into CASSLKKSSGANVLTF.

This clonotype was counted at least ten times. This chain links TRBV3-1 with TRBJ1-5; no definite D call. This CDR3 has 13 residues. Trimming took off 3 bases at V and 4 bases at J, with 7 bases between the two ends. Germline lookup yields CDR1 LGHDT and CDR2 YNNKEL (reference sequence). The DNA for the CDR3 is TGTGCCAGCAGCCATTCCGGAAATCAGCCCCAGCATTTT. This gives the protein CASSHSGNQPQHF.

This clonotype was observed a few times. The chain has TRBV15 and TRBJ2-7, with D perhaps being TRBD1 or TRBD2 (5 bases each). Trimming cost V 0 bases and J 4 bases, with 10 bases left between them. The germline gives CDR1 LNHNV, CDR2 YYDKDF (reference sequence). This CDR3 region has 14 residues. This chain's CDR3 is CATSRDLEGYEQYF. DNA of the CDR3: TGTGCCACCAGCAGAGATCTAGAGGGGTACGAGCAGTACTTC.

The chain links TRBV9 to TRBJ2-7; no clear D. The CDR3 is made up of 14 amino acids. Trimming stripped 4 bases from V and 2 bases from J, with 13 bases between. Germline values: CDR1 SGDLS, CDR2 YYNGEE. CDR3 in DNA: TGTGCCAGCAGCCCCAGCCATAGGGCCTACGAGCAGTACTTC. This gives the protein CASSPSHRAYEQYF.

This clonotype was detected ten times or more. This chain joins TRBV20-1 and TRBJ2-3; 12 bases are shared with TRBD2. CDR1 is DFQATT and CDR2 is SNEGSKA in the germline V gene (reference sequence). The CDR3 consists of 15 residues. V gave up 4 bases and J gave up 5 bases; unmatched junction bases: 7. CDR3 in amino acids: CSATPLAGGGDTQYF. The CDR3 DNA follows: TGCAGTGCTACCCCTCTAGCGGGAGGGGGAGATACGCAGTATTTT.

This clonotype turned up a few times. The chain uses TRBV30 and TRBJ1-2; the D is unclear. Germline CDR1 reads GTSNPN; CDR2 reads SVGIG (reference sequence). Trimming removed 2 bases at V and 8 bases at J, with 6 bases between. CDR3 length equals 10 residues. CDR3 residues: CAWSHGGYTF. For the CDR3, the DNA is TGTGCCTGGAGTCACGGGGGCTACACCTTC.

About this clonotype: At one of its ends the junction is not consistent with the germline gene, which may arise from a read error. The gene calls are TRBV5-4 and TRBJ2-7; 10 positions match TRBD1. Germline V gives CDR1 SGHNT, CDR2 YYREEE (reference sequence). This CDR3 comprises 14 residues. The CDR3 loop reads CASSPAGTGDEQYF. The CDR3 bases are TGCGCCAGCAGCCCGGCCGGGACAGGGGACGAGCAGTACTTC.

This clonotype was counted ten times or more. The chain uses TRBV2 and TRBJ2-5; TRBD1 matches at 9 bases. V dropped 7 bases and J dropped 5; count of bases not matched to a gene: 11. This CDR3 spans 15 amino acids. The germline V gene encodes CDR1 SNHLY and CDR2 FYNNEI. CDR3: CASKSLTGGRETQYF. The CDR3 DNA is TGTGCCAGCAAGTCCCTAACAGGGGGCCGGGAGACCCAGTACTTC.

Only a few counts were recorded for this clonotype. V usage is TRBV12-3 or TRBV12-4 and J usage is TRBJ2-1; TRBD2 agrees at 14 bases. Unmatched junction bases numbered 7, after V lost 4 bases and J lost 8 bases. The CDR3 runs 16 residues. CDR3 nucleotide sequence: TGTGCCAGCAGTTCCGGGACTAGCGGGAGTCGGGATGAGCAGTTCTTC. Translating it yields CASSSGTSGSRDEQFF.